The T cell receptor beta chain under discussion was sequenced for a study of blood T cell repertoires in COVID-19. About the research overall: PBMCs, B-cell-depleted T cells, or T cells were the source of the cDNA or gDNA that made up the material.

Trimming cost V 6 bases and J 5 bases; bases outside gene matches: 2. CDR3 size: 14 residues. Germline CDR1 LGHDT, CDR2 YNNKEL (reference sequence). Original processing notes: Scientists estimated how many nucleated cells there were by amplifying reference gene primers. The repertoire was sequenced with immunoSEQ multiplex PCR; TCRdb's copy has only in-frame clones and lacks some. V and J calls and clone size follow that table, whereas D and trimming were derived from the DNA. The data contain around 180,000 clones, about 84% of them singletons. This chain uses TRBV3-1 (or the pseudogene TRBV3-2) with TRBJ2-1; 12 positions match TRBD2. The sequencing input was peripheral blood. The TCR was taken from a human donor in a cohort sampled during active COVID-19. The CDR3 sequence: CASRRTSGDNEQFF. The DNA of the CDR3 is TGTGCCAGCAGGCGGACTAGCGGGGACAATGAGCAGTTCTTC.